This entry lists 20 T cell receptor beta chains sequenced from one sample in a study of blood T cell repertoires in COVID-19. Clones were sequenced by immunoSEQ multiplex PCR, and TCRdb holds only the in-frame ones, with some missing. The sample has some 150,000 clones, about 87% seen once. Sequencing was performed on peripheral blood. Every receptor here comes from a woman in her forties or fifties with active or convalescent COVID-19.

V is TRBV7-6 and J is TRBJ2-1, with TRBD2 as a possible D gene (7 bases). CDR1 SGHVS and CDR2 FNYEAQ come from the germline V gene. The CDR3 has 15 residues. Between the trimmed V and J ends, which lost 5 bases and 7 bases, there was a span of 18 bases. The CDR3 is CASSPGALSGNEQFF. The DNA for the CDR3 is TGTGCCAGCAGCCCAGGGGCCCTTAGCGGGAATGAGCAGTTCTTC.

The chain couples TRBV7-9 to TRBJ2-7, with 7 bases fitting TRBD1. The V and J ends lost 7 bases and 1 base, in that order; junction bases with no gene match: 7. CDR1 is SEHNR and CDR2 is FQNEAQ in the germline V gene (reference sequence). The CDR3 length is 14 residues. CDR3 amino acids: CASNQQGSSYEQYF. The DNA for the CDR3 is TGTGCCAGCAACCAACAGGGGTCATCCTACGAGCAGTACTTC.

The CDR3 nucleotides read TGTGCCAGCAGTTACTCGCTGGGTTTGGTAGCGGGGACCGGGGAGCTGTTTTTT. It encodes CASSYSLGLVAGTGELFF. The chain carries TRBV6-2 or TRBV6-3 and TRBJ2-2; 8 positions agree with TRBD2. Germline lookup yields CDR1 MNHEY and CDR2 SVGEGT. The V and J ends lost 0 bases and 5 bases, in that order; junction bases with no gene match: 11. The length of the CDR3 is 18 residues.

This chain uses TRBV7-2 with TRBJ1-1, with D unclear. This CDR3 has 14 residues. The germline gives CDR1 SGHTA, CDR2 FQGNSA. The V gene lost 1 base and the J gene lost 1 base, with 7 bases spanning the gap. DNA of the CDR3: TGTGCCAGCAGCTTAGAGGAGGCGAACACTGAAGCTTTCTTT. Translation: CASSLEEANTEAFF.

The V gene is TRBV18, the J gene TRBJ2-1, with 9 bases aligning to TRBD1. With 6 bases clipped from V and 7 bases from J, the junction kept 10 bases outside the gene matches. Germline V gene lookup returns CDR1 KGHSH and CDR2 LQKENI. The CDR3 loop spans 15 amino acids. The DNA of the CDR3 is TGTGCCAGCTCCCTCATACGGGACAGGGAGAATGAGCAGTTCTTC. It codes for CASSLIRDRENEQFF.

This clone was counted only a few times. The CDR3 sequence is CASSQSGANTIYF. CDR3 coding DNA: TGTGCCAGCAGCCAATCAGGGGCGAACACCATATATTTT. The chain employs TRBV3-1 (or the pseudogene TRBV3-2) and TRBJ1-3; D perhaps matches TRBD1 (6 bases). This CDR3 contains 13 residues. Germline-derived CDR1 and CDR2 are LGHDT and YNNKEL (reference sequence). Between the trimmed V and J ends, which lost 2 bases and 7 bases, there was a span of 9 bases.

This clone is a singleton in its sample. This rearrangement joins TRBV7-2 to TRBJ2-2; 9 nucleotides align to TRBD1. V gave up 6 bases and J gave up 8 bases; unmatched junction bases: 4. The CDR3 is made up of 13 amino acids. CDR1 SGHTA and CDR2 FQGNSA come from the germline V gene. CDR3 in amino acids: CASSRDRVGELFF. CDR3 nucleotides: TGTGCCAGCAGTCGGGACAGGGTTGGGGAGCTGTTTTTT.

V is TRBV18 and J is TRBJ1-2; TRBD1 matches 11 bases. The CDR3 sequence is 16 residues long. V lost 0 bases, J lost 4 bases, and 4 bases stayed unmatched. CDR1 is KGHSH and CDR2 is LQKENI in the germline V gene. Here the CDR3 DNA reads TGTGCCAGCTCACCACCCGGGACAGGGGGAATCTATGGCTACACCTTC. Protein sequence: CASSPPGTGGIYGYTF.

This chain links TRBV7-8 with TRBJ1-2; 7 bases are a match to TRBD1. Germline trimming cut 0 bases from V and 4 bases from J; bases unmatched to any gene: 5. Germline lookup yields CDR1 SGHVS and CDR2 FQNEAQ. The CDR3 loop spans 15 amino acids. CDR3: CASSLARDSGYGYTF. Written as DNA, the CDR3 is TGTGCCAGCAGCTTAGCTAGGGACAGTGGCTATGGCTACACCTTC.

The rearrangement uses TRBV6-6 and TRBJ1-2; tentatively, D is TRBD1 (5 bases). The CDR3 has 12 residues. V was trimmed by 6 bases and J by 0 bases, leaving 5 bases between them. Germline V gene data show CDR1 as MNHNY and CDR2 as SVGAGI (reference sequence). The CDR3 bases are TGTGCCAGCAGACAGGCTAACTATGGCTACACCTTC. Translation: CASRQANYGYTF.

The chain uses TRBV27 and TRBJ2-1, with TRBD2 matching 11 bases. With 2 bases clipped from V and 0 bases from J, the junction kept 9 bases outside the gene matches. The CDR3 loop spans 19 amino acids. Germline V gene sequence: CDR1 MNHEY, CDR2 SMNVEV (reference sequence). This chain's CDR3 is CASSLGLPGLAGSYNEQFF. In nucleotides, the CDR3 is TGTGCCAGCAGTTTAGGCCTCCCTGGACTAGCGGGCTCCTACAATGAGCAGTTCTTC.

The chain links TRBV9 to TRBJ2-1; D may be TRBD2 (5 bases). The V end lost 0 bases, the J end lost 9 bases, and 10 bases lay between the germline ends. The CDR3 runs to 13 residues. Germline CDR1 and CDR2: SGDLS and YYNGEE. The CDR3 reads CASSVGGLGEQFF. The CDR3 bases are TGTGCCAGCAGCGTAGGAGGACTCGGTGAGCAGTTCTTC. Looking up the rest from reference TRBV9 and TRBJ2-1 gives the full variable domain: DSGVTQTPKHLITATGQRVTLRCSPRSGDLSVYWYQQSLDQGLQFLIQYYNGEERAKGNILERFSAQQFPDLHSELNLSSLELGDSALYFCASSVGGLGEQFFGPGTRLTVL.

The chain carries TRBV4-2 and TRBJ1-4; 10 bases line up with TRBD1. The ends lost 4 bases at V and 7 bases at J; junction bases unmatched: 3. Germline values: CDR1 LGHNA, CDR2 YNFKEQ. CDR3 length: 14 residues. CDR3 in DNA: TGTGCCAGCAGCCCGGGGACAGGGGCTGAAAAACTGTTTTTT. It is translated as CASSPGTGAEKLFF.

This clone was found once. V gene TRBV27 combines with J gene TRBJ1-1; D gene ambiguous. Looked up from germline, CDR1 is MNHEY and CDR2 is SMNVEV (reference sequence). Trimming cost V 5 bases and J 1 base, with 11 bases left between them. The CDR3 has 14 amino acids. The CDR3 DNA follows: TGTGCCAGCAGTCCCTACAGACAGAACACTGAAGCTTTCTTT. As protein: CASSPYRQNTEAFF.

J is TRBJ1-2 and V is TRBV24-1, with D possibly matching TRBD1 (6 bases). This CDR3 comprises 13 residues. V shed 9 bases and J shed 7 bases, with 17 bases lying between them. Germline CDR1 KGHDR, CDR2 SFDVKD. The CDR3 DNA is TGTGCCACCCCCGAGGGGAGGGGGGGTGGCTACACCTTC. It encodes CATPEGRGGGYTF.

The rearrangement joins TRBV6-1 to TRBJ1-5; 7 bases match TRBD1. The V gene end was trimmed by 2 bases and the J gene end by 2 bases; junction bases not matched to a gene: 6. In germline, CDR1 is MNHNS, CDR2 SASEGT. The CDR3 covers 16 residues. The CDR3 sequence is CASSENWTGRNQPQHF. For the CDR3, the DNA is TGTGCCAGCAGTGAAAATTGGACAGGACGCAATCAGCCCCAGCATTTT.

The chain links TRBV9 to TRBJ1-4, with 10 bases lining up with TRBD1. Germline-derived CDR1 and CDR2 are SGDLS and YYNGEE. This CDR3 region has 14 residues. V lost 4 bases, J lost 8 bases, and 5 bases stayed unmatched. This CDR3 is CASSPGTGDEKLFF. The CDR3 nucleotides are TGTGCCAGCAGCCCGGGGACAGGGGACGAAAAACTGTTTTTT.

This clone was counted between two and nine times. The rearrangement links TRBV7-3 to TRBJ2-1; D perhaps matches TRBD2 (5 bases). The germline V gene has CDR1 SGHTA and CDR2 FQGTGA. Deletions cut 1 base from V and 6 bases from J, with 7 bases between. This CDR3 comprises 13 residues. The CDR3 DNA reads TGTGCCAGCAGCTTAAGAGGGTCCAATGAGCAGTTCTTC. This encodes CASSLRGSNEQFF. Using reference TRBV7-3 and TRBJ2-1 for the parts outside the CDR3, the full variable domain is GAGVSQTPSNKVTEKGKYVELRCDPISGHTALYWYRQSLGQGPEFLIYFQGTGAADDSGLPNDRFFAVRPEGSVSTLKIQRTERGDSAVYLCASSLRGSNEQFFGPGTRLTVL.

The count of this clone is one. J is TRBJ1-5 and V is TRBV10-3; a possible D gene is TRBD1 (6 bases). The CDR3 sequence is 13 residues long. The ends were cut back, 10 bases at V and 7 bases at J, with 17 bases in the middle. CDR1 and CDR2 from the germline V gene are ENHRY and SYGVKD. CDR3 coding DNA: TGTGCCACCTTAAGGGACACCGAGCAGCCCCAGCATTTT. Translated, it gives CATLRDTEQPQHF.

V is TRBV5-5 and J is TRBJ2-3; D may be TRBD2 (5 bases). Trimming removed 3 bases from V and 0 bases from J, with 14 bases in between. This CDR3 has 16 residues. The germline CDR1 and CDR2 sequences are SGHKS and YYEKEE (reference sequence). The CDR3 is CASSSLDLPSTDTQYF. CDR3 DNA: TGTGCCAGCAGCTCCCTGGACTTACCTAGCACAGATACGCAGTATTTT.